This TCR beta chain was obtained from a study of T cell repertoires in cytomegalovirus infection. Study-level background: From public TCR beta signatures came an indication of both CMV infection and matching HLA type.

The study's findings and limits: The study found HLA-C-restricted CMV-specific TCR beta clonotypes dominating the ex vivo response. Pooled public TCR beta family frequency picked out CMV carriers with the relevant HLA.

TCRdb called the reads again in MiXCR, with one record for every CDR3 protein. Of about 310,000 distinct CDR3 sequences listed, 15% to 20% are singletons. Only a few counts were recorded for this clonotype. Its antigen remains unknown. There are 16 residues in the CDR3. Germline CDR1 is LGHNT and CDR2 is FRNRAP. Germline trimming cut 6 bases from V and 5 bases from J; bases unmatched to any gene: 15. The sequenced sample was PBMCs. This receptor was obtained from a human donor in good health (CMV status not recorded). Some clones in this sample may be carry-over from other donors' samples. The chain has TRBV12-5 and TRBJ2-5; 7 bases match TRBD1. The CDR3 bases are TGTGCTAGTGGCTACAAACAGGGGTCTATGCTGGAGACCCAGTACTTC. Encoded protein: CASGYKQGSMLETQYF.